Listed here are 18 T cell receptor beta chains from one sample, sequenced in a study of T cells in Graves' hyperthyroidism and ophthalmopathy. RNA transcripts yielded amplified TCR beta CDR3 regions. The study used the HTBI primer set for a first-round RT-PCR of the TCR CDR3. Each CDR3 protein is one row after TCRdb ran MiXCR on the multiplex PCR reads. Of some 490,000 distinct CDR3 sequences listed, 20% to 25% are singletons. The sequenced sample was blood. The receptors stem from a woman aged 65 to 85 with Graves' ophthalmopathy.

This clonotype turned up a few times. The chain couples TRBV12-5 to TRBJ2-2; 8 positions match TRBD1. With V trimmed by 4 bases and J by 1 base, 5 bases remained unmatched. This CDR3 is 16 amino acids long. In germline, CDR1 is LGHNT, CDR2 FRNRAP. The CDR3 region is CASGSPGTGNTGELFF. The CDR3 DNA reads TGTGCTAGTGGTTCTCCCGGGACAGGGAACACCGGGGAGCTGTTTTTT.

A few counts support this clonotype. V usage is TRBV5-1 and J usage is TRBJ2-3; the match to TRBD2 covers 12 bases. In germline, CDR1 is SGHRS, CDR2 YFSETQ. The CDR3 is made up of 15 amino acids. J was trimmed by 7 bases and V by 5 bases; bases with no gene match: 8. Here the CDR3 DNA reads TGCGCCAGCAGTCCGACTAGCGGGGGAGGATATACGCAGTATTTT. As protein: CASSPTSGGGYTQYF.

The chain joins TRBV20-1 to TRBJ2-7, with TRBD2 matching 9 bases. Trimming removed 3 bases from V and 6 bases from J; junction bases left unmatched: 9. There are 14 residues in the CDR3. Germline V lookup: CDR1 DFQATT, CDR2 SNEGSKA (reference sequence). The DNA of the CDR3 is TGCAGTGCTAGTGTAGGCGGGAGGGTGACCGAGCAGTACTTC. As protein: CSASVGGRVTEQYF.

The rearrangement joins TRBV5-5 to TRBJ2-3; 8 bases fit TRBD1. The CDR3 totals 14 residues. J was trimmed by 6 bases and V by 0 bases; bases with no gene match: 3. Per germline, CDR1 SGHKS and CDR2 YYEKEE (reference sequence). The chain's CDR3 is CASSLGNRGDTQYF. DNA for the CDR3: TGTGCCAGCAGCTTGGGAAACAGGGGGGATACGCAGTATTTT.

This clonotype has a handful of counts. CDR3 nucleotide sequence: TGCAGTGCTATCCGGGACAGCTATGGCTACACCTTC. This gives the protein CSAIRDSYGYTF. V and J are TRBV20-1 and TRBJ1-2; 7 nucleotides match TRBD1. The CDR3 totals 12 residues. V lost 4 bases to trimming and J lost 4 bases; unmatched junction nucleotides: 3. Germline V gene data show CDR1 as DFQATT and CDR2 as SNEGSKA (reference sequence).

The rearrangement joins TRBV6-1 to TRBJ2-7; TRBD2 might be the D (6 bases). Between the trimmed V and J ends, which lost 7 bases and 1 base, there was a span of 17 bases. This CDR3 is 15 amino acids long. Germline V CDR1 and CDR2: MNHNS, SASEGT. CDR3 sequence reads: CASTPPGLRSYEQYF. The CDR3 nucleotides read TGTGCCAGCACTCCTCCGGGACTCCGATCCTACGAGCAGTACTTC.

The table lists this clonotype with a few counts. The chain joins TRBV28 to TRBJ1-5, with D tentatively TRBD1 (6 bases). Germline lookup yields CDR1 MDHEN and CDR2 SYDVKM. The CDR3 consists of 17 residues. Between the trimmed V and J ends, which lost 7 bases and 7 bases, there was a span of 26 bases. CDR3 region: CASIDPSVTGLRQPQHF. DNA for the CDR3: TGTGCCAGCATCGACCCGTCGGTTACAGGGTTGAGGCAGCCCCAGCATTTT.

V gene TRBV6-5 combines with J gene TRBJ2-3, with 12 bases identical to TRBD2. V trimming: 0 bases; J trimming: 0 bases; junction bases outside the gene matches: 4. The CDR3 covers 18 residues. Germline lookup yields CDR1 MNHEY and CDR2 SVGAGI. CDR3: CASSYSSSGRVSTDTQYF. CDR3 DNA sequence: TGTGCCAGCAGTTACTCTTCTAGCGGGAGGGTGAGCACAGATACGCAGTATTTT.

The genes are TRBV10-3 and TRBJ2-3; D is possibly TRBD1 (6 bases). The ends were cut back, 4 bases at V and 1 base at J, with 12 bases in the middle. The V gene's germline CDR1 is ENHRY and CDR2 SYGVKD. The CDR3 covers 15 residues. CDR3 region: CAISAGQLGTDTQYF. The CDR3, as DNA: TGTGCCATCAGTGCCGGACAGCTAGGCACAGATACGCAGTATTTT.

The J gene is TRBJ2-1, the V gene TRBV10-2; either TRBD1 or TRBD2 may supply D (6 bases each). Trimming took 6 bases from V and 2 from J, leaving 8 bases between them. The germline CDR1 and CDR2 sequences are WSHSY and SAAADI. The CDR3 is made up of 13 amino acids. CDR3 in DNA: TGCGCCAGCAGGGAGGGGGCCTACAATGAGCAGTTCTTC. It specifies CASREGAYNEQFF.

A few counts support this clonotype. The rearrangement links TRBV9 to TRBJ2-1, with 9 bases that match TRBD2. This CDR3 region has 15 residues. The V gene's germline CDR1 is SGDLS and CDR2 YYNGEE. With 0 bases clipped from V and 5 bases from J, the junction kept 3 bases outside the gene matches. CDR3 protein: CASSVGGRAHNEQFF. CDR3 coding DNA: TGTGCCAGCAGCGTAGGCGGGAGGGCCCACAATGAGCAGTTCTTC. Using reference TRBV9 and TRBJ2-1 for the parts outside the CDR3, the full variable domain is DSGVTQTPKHLITATGQRVTLRCSPRSGDLSVYWYQQSLDQGLQFLIQYYNGEERAKGNILERFSAQQFPDLHSELNLSSLELGDSALYFCASSVGGRAHNEQFFGPGTRLTVL.

This chain joins TRBV7-2 and TRBJ2-1; D is unclear. Germline CDR1 reads SGHTA; CDR2 reads FQGNSA. Trimming pared 2 bases from V and 2 bases from J, leaving 10 bases between. The CDR3 is 15 residues long. Here the CDR3 DNA reads TGTGCCAGCAGCTTAAAACTTCCGCCCTACAATGAGCAGTTCTTC. Translation gives CASSLKLPPYNEQFF. Variable domain in full (rest from reference TRBV7-2 and TRBJ2-1): GAGVSQSPSNKVTEKGKDVELRCDPISGHTALYWYRQSLGQGLEFLIYFQGNSAPDKSGLPSDRFSAERTGGSVSTLTIQRTQQEDSAVYLCASSLKLPPYNEQFFGPGTRLTVL.

The chain has TRBV19 and TRBJ2-7; 7 bases are a match to TRBD2. The V gene's germline CDR1 is LNHDA and CDR2 SQIVND (reference sequence). The CDR3 totals 16 residues. V lost 4 bases, J lost 3 bases, and 12 bases stayed unmatched. CDR3 bases: TGTGCCAGTAGTAAACGGCGGGAGCCCCAACTCTACGAGCAGTACTTC. Protein: CASSKRREPQLYEQYF.

This clonotype was recorded a few times. The V gene is TRBV24-1, the J gene TRBJ2-3, with D perhaps matching TRBD1 (6 bases). The CDR3 is made up of 15 amino acids. Trimming left V 3 bases short and J 0 bases short, with 9 bases between. Per germline, CDR1 KGHDR and CDR2 SFDVKD. The CDR3 is CATSDDRTSTDTQYF. DNA for the CDR3: TGTGCCACCAGTGATGACAGGACTAGCACAGATACGCAGTATTTT.

This chain joins TRBV3-1 and TRBJ2-7, with TRBD2 as a possible D gene (6 bases). The CDR3 totals 13 residues. Germline loops: CDR1 LGHDT, CDR2 YNNKEL (reference sequence). V gave up 3 bases and J gave up 5 bases, with 11 bases separating them. For the CDR3, the DNA is TGTGCCAGCAGCCAGGCTAGCGTGGACGAGCAGTACTTC. This codes for CASSQASVDEQYF.

This clonotype turned up a few times. The chain joins TRBV5-4 to TRBJ2-7, with 10 bases fitting TRBD2. With 4 bases clipped from V and 1 base from J, the junction kept 8 bases outside the gene matches. The CDR3 runs 16 residues. Germline V gene data show CDR1 as SGHNT and CDR2 as YYREEE (reference sequence). Here the CDR3 DNA reads TGTGCCAGCAGCGCCGCTTCTAGCGGGGGATCCTACGAGCAGTACTTC. It encodes CASSAASSGGSYEQYF.

This clonotype occurred many times. J is TRBJ1-5 and V is TRBV7-8; D might be TRBD1 (5 bases). V lost 0 bases to trimming and J lost 0 bases, with 9 bases between them. Germline values: CDR1 SGHVS, CDR2 FQNEAQ. This CDR3 is 16 amino acids long. Written as DNA, the CDR3 is TGTGCCAGCAGCTTAGCGGGGCGAGGTAGCAATCAGCCCCAGCATTTT. Translation gives CASSLAGRGSNQPQHF.

The table lists this clonotype with many counts. V and J are TRBV12-3 or TRBV12-4 and TRBJ1-2; no clear D. CDR3 length: 13 amino acids. V gave up 6 bases and J gave up 8 bases, with 16 bases separating them. CDR3 sequence (DNA): TGTGCCAGCAGCCTCGGGTCGGGAGCAGGCTACACCTTC. It translates to CASSLGSGAGYTF.